The rows below give T cell receptor beta chains drawn from one sample of a study of blood T cell repertoires in COVID-19. Assay: immunoSEQ multiplex PCR; the TCRdb copy retains only in-frame clones and omits some. The table lists 120,000 or so clones, approximately 85% of them singletons. Sequenced: peripheral blood. These receptors were taken from a woman older than 75 with acute or convalescent COVID-19. The CDR3 runs from the conserved cysteine through the conserved F or W. The D gene is left open where the match is weak. Rows may omit the clone size; those that give it use once, few, many or a size class.

abundance	len	v_gene	d_gene	j_gene	CDR3aa	CDR3nt
.	13	TRBV3-1/TRBV3-2	.	TRBJ1-2	CASSQRYTYGYTF	TGTGCCAGCAGCCAACGGTATACCTATGGCTACACCTTC
.	15	TRBV3-1/TRBV3-2	.	TRBJ2-1	CASSPPQYTYNEQFF	TGTGCCAGCAGCCCCCCACAGTACACCTACAATGAGCAGTTCTTC
.	15	TRBV11-2	TRBD1	TRBJ1-1	CASSSTSGGSTEAFF	TGTGCCAGCAGCTCAACATCAGGGGGATCCACTGAAGCTTTCTTT
.	13	TRBV2	TRBD1	TRBJ1-2	CASSGQGDYGYTF	TGTGCCAGCAGTGGACAGGGAGACTATGGCTACACCTTC
once	12	TRBV6-2/TRBV6-3	.	TRBJ1-1	CASSYAGSPAFF	TGTGCCAGCAGTTACGCGGGGAGTCCGGCTTTCTTT
.	17	TRBV4-2	TRBD2	TRBJ2-2	CASSQAVETSGTGELFF	TGTGCCAGCAGCCAAGCGGTTGAGACTAGCGGTACCGGGGAGCTGTTTTTT
.	13	TRBV28	.	TRBJ2-3	CASSLGGTDTQYF	TGTGCCAGCAGTCTCGGGGGTACAGATACGCAGTATTTT
.	15	TRBV7-9	.	TRBJ2-3	CASSLGGGPTDTQYF	TGTGCCAGCAGCTTGGGCGGGGGCCCCACAGATACGCAGTATTTT
.	11	TRBV6-5	.	TRBJ2-5	CASSPRETQYF	TGTGCCAGCAGTCCCAGGGAGACCCAGTACTTC
.	14	TRBV29-1	.	TRBJ2-3	CSVEGRGSTDTQYF	TGCAGCGTTGAAGGGCGGGGTAGCACAGATACGCAGTATTTT
once	15	TRBV9	TRBD1	TRBJ1-1	CASSISGTGETEAFF	TGTGCCAGCAGCATCTCCGGGACAGGGGAGACTGAAGCTTTCTTT
.	16	TRBV14	TRBD2	TRBJ2-1	CASSQRAGGQYNEQFF	TGTGCCAGCAGCCAAAGGGCGGGGGGGCAATACAATGAGCAGTTCTTC
.	13	TRBV4-3	.	TRBJ2-1	CASSQEAGNEQFF	TGCGCCAGCAGCCAAGAAGCCGGGAATGAGCAGTTCTTC
.	14	TRBV7-9	TRBD1	TRBJ1-6	CASSQQGGNSPLHF	TGTGCCAGCAGCCAACAGGGGGGCAATTCACCCCTCCACTTT
.	15	TRBV6-2/TRBV6-3	TRBD1	TRBJ1-2	CASSYHDRAIYGYTF	TGTGCCAGCAGTTACCACGACAGGGCGATCTATGGCTACACCTTC
.	14	TRBV7-8	TRBD1	TRBJ1-6	CASSLGQGGSPLHF	TGTGCCAGCAGCTTGGGACAGGGGGGCTCACCCCTCCACTTT
.	16	TRBV29-1	TRBD1	TRBJ1-1	CSVWDRERGRNTEAFF	TGCAGCGTCTGGGACAGGGAAAGGGGCAGGAACACTGAAGCTTTCTTT
.	14	TRBV6-5	.	TRBJ1-1	CASSYAARGTEAFF	TGTGCCAGCAGTTACGCGGCCAGAGGGACTGAAGCTTTCTTT
.	15	TRBV25-1	.	TRBJ1-6	CASSDLRASSSPLHF	TGTGCCAGCAGTGACCTCAGGGCATCCAGTTCACCCCTCCACTTT
few	15	TRBV5-1	TRBD1	TRBJ1-1	CASSKGDRGNTEAFF	TGCGCCAGCAGCAAAGGGGACAGGGGGAACACTGAAGCTTTCTTT
.	18	TRBV9	.	TRBJ1-6	CASSVSGGLDSYNSPLHF	TGTGCCAGCAGCGTCAGCGGTGGGTTGGACTCCTATAATTCACCCCTCCACTTT
few	11	TRBV7-8	.	TRBJ2-1	CASSFAGEQFF	TGTGCCAGCAGCTTCGCGGGTGAGCAGTTCTTC
few	13	TRBV7-9	.	TRBJ1-1	CASSSLPGTEAFF	TGTGCCAGCAGCTCATTGCCGGGGACTGAAGCTTTCTTT
.	15	TRBV6-5	.	TRBJ1-2	CASNLRQGGDYGYTF	TGTGCCAGCAACCTAAGGCAGGGTGGGGACTATGGCTACACCTTC
.	14	TRBV30	.	TRBJ1-5	CAWPNRDGNQPQHF	TGTGCCTGGCCAAACAGGGACGGCAATCAGCCCCAGCATTTT
.	13	TRBV19	TRBD1	TRBJ1-2	CASSHRGWDGYTF	TGTGCCAGTAGCCACAGGGGATGGGATGGCTACACCTTC
.	11	TRBV3-1/TRBV3-2	.	TRBJ2-3	CASSLKFTQYF	TGTGCCAGCAGCTTAAAATTTACGCAGTATTTT
.	15	TRBV28	TRBD1	TRBJ1-2	CASSFSGQGGFGYTF	TGTGCCAGCAGTTTTTCCGGACAGGGCGGTTTTGGCTACACCTTC
.	11	TRBV29-1	.	TRBJ2-3	CSVASADTQYF	TGCAGCGTTGCTTCGGCAGATACGCAGTATTTT
.	14	TRBV6-5	TRBD1	TRBJ1-4	CASRDYGTGQKLFF	TGTGCCAGCAGGGATTACGGGACAGGCCAAAAACTGTTTTTT
.	13	TRBV5-4	.	TRBJ1-1	CASSADTNTEAFF	TGTGCCAGCAGCGCCGACACGAACACTGAAGCTTTCTTT